These 2 T cell receptor beta chains were all obtained from the same sample, sequenced in a study of tumor-infiltrating lymphocytes in primary liver carcinoma. Germline DNA was extracted too, while blood RNA derived from unsorted whole blood. Synthesis of TCR beta cDNA was carried out from 500 ng total RNA with a constant-region primer. Three rounds of nested multiplex PCR with slightly modified ARM-PCR produced TCR beta libraries. For 10 cycles apiece, the opening two PCR rounds ran with TRBV1-TRBV30 forward primers and a C-beta reverse primer. TCRdb re-called the multiplex PCR reads through MiXCR, storing one row per CDR3 protein. The table shows approximately 330,000 distinct CDR3 sequences, with around three fifths occurring only once. The sample taken for sequencing was peripheral blood. Receptor source: a man aged 35 to 55 with primary liver carcinoma and hepatitis B virus infection.

Details on this clonotype: A much larger clone sits a single nucleotide away, making a read error possible. The rearrangement joins TRBV4-1 to TRBJ1-5; D is ambiguous. Trimming cost V 1 base and J 11 bases, with 18 bases left between them. Germline assignment: CDR1 MGHRA and CDR2 YSYEKL. This CDR3 has 15 residues. CDR3 DNA sequence: TGCGCCAGCAGCCAAGTCGTAAGGCCTCGGACGGCCCAGCATTTT. This gives the protein CASSQVVRPRTAQHF.

This clonotype was seen a single time. The rearrangement joins TRBV6-2 or TRBV6-3 to TRBJ2-4, with 7 bases that match TRBD2. Trimming at V came to 6 bases and at J to 9 bases, leaving 8 bases not matched to a gene. In germline, CDR1 is MNHEY, CDR2 SVGEGT. The CDR3 extends over 13 amino acids. The CDR3 DNA reads as TGTGCCAGCAGCCAAGCGGGGATAAGCATTCAGTACTTC. Its protein product is CASSQAGISIQYF.